This T cell receptor (beta chain) originates from a study of blood T cell repertoires in COVID-19. Some clones are missing from TCRdb's copy, which holds only in-frame ones; the method was immunoSEQ multiplex PCR. The table records fewer than 200,000 clones, about 87% of them present only once. The CDR3 length is 15 residues. From germline, CDR1 is SGHVS and CDR2 FQNEAQ. With V trimmed by 2 bases and J by 6 bases, 8 bases remained unmatched. Sequenced input: peripheral blood. The chain employs TRBV7-8 and TRBJ2-7, with 9 bases that match TRBD2. This TCR was sampled from a woman aged 18-29 years who had recovered from COVID-19. The CDR3 sequence is CASSLNGGGVVEQYF. CDR3 sequence (DNA): TGTGCCAGCAGCTTAAATGGCGGGGGGGTGGTCGAGCAGTACTTC.